These 12 T cell receptor beta chains originate from one sample sequenced in a study of blood T cell repertoires in COVID-19. TCRdb's table, derived via immunoSEQ multiplex PCR, lists solely in-frame clones and lacks some. The table lists under 200,000 clones, roughly 83% of them singletons, with 2.9% in the top ten. The sample taken for sequencing was peripheral blood. The receptors originated from a woman aged 55-75 years with acute or convalescent COVID-19.

This chain joins TRBV15 and TRBJ1-5; D is ambiguous. The germline V gene encodes CDR1 LNHNV and CDR2 YYDKDF (reference sequence). The V and J ends lost 0 bases and 2 bases respectively, with 14 bases between them. This CDR3 is built from 17 residues. In nucleotides, the CDR3 is TGTGCCACCAGCAGAGATCTGGAGGGTGGGGGCAATCAGCCCCAGCATTTT. The encoded protein is CATSRDLEGGGNQPQHF.

This chain uses TRBV5-5 with TRBJ2-5; D unresolved. The V and J ends lost 0 bases and 1 base respectively, with 7 bases between them. Germline values: CDR1 SGHKS, CDR2 YYEKEE (reference sequence). The CDR3 covers 14 residues. In DNA, the CDR3 is TGTGCCAGCAGCTTGGTTGGTAGCCAAGAGACCCAGTACTTC. Translated, it gives CASSLVGSQETQYF.

This chain uses TRBV5-8 with TRBJ1-5, with TRBD1 identical over 9 bases. This CDR3 is 15 amino acids long. Germline CDR1 and CDR2: SGHTS and YDEGEE. J lost 4 bases, V lost 7 bases, and 9 bases had no gene match. CDR3 sequence (DNA): TGTGCCAGCTACAAGCTAGGGACAGGGAATCAGCCCCAGCATTTT. Residues: CASYKLGTGNQPQHF.

J is TRBJ2-1 and V is TRBV11-3, with 11 bases identical to TRBD1. This CDR3 is 14 amino acids long. V was pared by 5 bases and J by 7 bases, with 4 bases of the junction left unmatched. Germline CDR1 SGHNT, CDR2 YENEEA. CDR3 region: CASSNRDRGNEQFF. DNA for the CDR3: TGTGCCAGCAGCAACCGGGACAGGGGGAATGAGCAGTTCTTC.

The V gene is TRBV12-3 or TRBV12-4, the J gene TRBJ1-6; 9 nucleotides match TRBD1. The CDR3 totals 13 residues. J gave up 8 bases and V 6 bases, and 2 bases lay outside the gene matches. The CDR3 loop reads CASSRDRDSPLHF. CDR3 bases: TGTGCCAGCAGCCGGGACAGGGATTCACCCCTCCACTTT.

J is TRBJ2-2 and V is TRBV7-2; D may be TRBD2 (6 bases). The length of the CDR3 is 16 residues. With 1 base removed from V and 0 bases from J, the gap between germline ends came to 9 bases. Germline V lookup: CDR1 SGHTA, CDR2 FQGNSA. This CDR3 is CASSLVAGTNTGELFF. For the CDR3, the DNA is TGTGCCAGCAGCTTAGTTGCGGGGACGAACACCGGGGAGCTGTTTTTT.

V and J are TRBV18 and TRBJ1-2, with 8 positions matching TRBD1. The V and J ends lost 4 bases and 8 bases, in that order; junction bases with no gene match: 6. The CDR3 covers 13 residues. In germline, CDR1 is KGHSH, CDR2 LQKENI. The CDR3 loop is CASSLLQGGGYTF. Here the CDR3 DNA reads TGTGCCAGCTCACTACTACAGGGGGGCGGCTACACCTTC.

The gene calls are TRBV7-2 and TRBJ2-5, with D perhaps matching TRBD1 (5 bases). Trimming removed 4 bases from V and 1 base from J, with 13 bases in between. Germline V gene lookup returns CDR1 SGHTA and CDR2 FQGNSA. The CDR3 has 15 residues. CDR3: CASSYLTVLQETQYF. CDR3 in DNA: TGTGCCAGCAGCTATTTGACAGTTCTCCAAGAGACCCAGTACTTC.

The V and J genes are TRBV6-5 and TRBJ1-1, with TRBD1 matching over 7 bases. This CDR3 spans 14 amino acids. J lost 4 bases, V lost 1 base, and 3 bases had no gene match. The germline V gene encodes CDR1 MNHEY and CDR2 SVGAGI. The CDR3: CASSYFRGSTEAFF. The CDR3 DNA follows: TGTGCCAGCAGTTACTTCAGGGGGAGCACTGAAGCTTTCTTT.

The chain is built from TRBV3-1 (or the pseudogene TRBV3-2) and TRBJ1-2; TRBD1 aligns across 8 bases. Per germline, CDR1 LGHDT and CDR2 YNNKEL (reference sequence). J gave up 5 bases and V 4 bases, and 9 bases lay outside the gene matches. The CDR3 sequence is 15 residues long. The CDR3 coding sequence is TGTGCCAGCAGCCTAAACACAGGGGGACTTTATGGCTACACCTTC. Its protein is CASSLNTGGLYGYTF.

V is TRBV7-2 and J is TRBJ2-7; TRBD2 is a possible D gene (6 bases). Germline CDR1 SGHTA, CDR2 FQGNSA. The CDR3 is 14 residues long. V was trimmed by 5 bases and J by 0 bases, leaving 11 bases between them. CDR3 bases: TGTGCCAGCAGCCGGACTACCCCCTCCTACGAGCAGTACTTC. Its translation is CASSRTTPSYEQYF.

The chain employs TRBV2 and TRBJ1-1; D is ambiguous. Germline CDR1 and CDR2: SNHLY and FYNNEI. Trimming left V 7 bases short and J 0 bases short, with 9 bases between. This CDR3 has 13 residues. The CDR3 DNA sequence: TGTGCCAGCATTCGGGGTATGAACACTGAAGCTTTCTTT. Translation gives CASIRGMNTEAFF.